These 22 T cell receptor beta chains came from one sample sequenced in a study of long-term antiretroviral therapy in people with HIV. Investigators performed immunoSEQ version v3.0 at survey level. The table came from immunoSEQ multiplex PCR; TCRdb's copy has only in-frame clones and leaves some out. Among roughly 17,000 clones listed, more than 65% were seen once. The sample was unsorted PBMCs, taken at the start of antiretroviral therapy. These receptors were taken from a young man with HIV.

The rearrangement uses TRBV19 and TRBJ2-4; no definite D call. The CDR3 consists of 17 residues. Germline-derived CDR1 and CDR2 are LNHDA and SQIVND (reference sequence). V dropped 5 bases and J dropped 0 bases, with 17 bases sitting between them. CDR3 sequence reads: CASSPRQSGLAKNIQYF. In nucleotides, the CDR3 is TGTGCCAGTAGTCCCCGGCAATCCGGTCTAGCCAAAAACATTCAGTACTTC.

By sample share, this clone is medium-sized. The chain employs TRBV27 and TRBJ2-5; 7 bases are a match to TRBD1. Trimming cost V 7 bases and J 2 bases; bases outside gene matches: 7. This CDR3 has 14 residues. Germline-derived CDR1 and CDR2 are MNHEY and SMNVEV (reference sequence). CDR3 sequence: CASTPGGRQETQYF. In DNA form, the CDR3 reads TGTGCCAGCACCCCAGGGGGTAGGCAAGAGACCCAGTACTTC.

The chain has TRBV27 and TRBJ2-2; D might be TRBD2 (6 bases). This CDR3 is built from 15 residues. CDR1 and CDR2 from the germline V gene are MNHEY and SMNVEV (reference sequence). V was trimmed by 4 bases and J by 9 bases, leaving 18 bases between them. CDR3 protein: CASSSLGTSPRELFF. The CDR3 DNA follows: TGTGCCAGCAGTTCTCTAGGGACTTCGCCCCGGGAGCTGTTTTTT.

The CDR3 DNA follows: TGTGCCAGCAGCTTCAACAGGGGGAACAGGGTTACCTACGAGCAGTACTTC. Translation: CASSFNRGNRVTYEQYF. This chain joins TRBV11-2 and TRBJ2-7; 8 bases are a match to TRBD1. This CDR3 contains 17 residues. Unmatched junction bases numbered 12, after V lost 3 bases and J lost 2 bases. The germline V gene has CDR1 SGHAT and CDR2 FQNNGV. The full variable domain, its missing parts supplied by reference TRBV11-2 and TRBJ2-7, is EAGVAQSPRYKIIEKRQSVAFWCNPISGHATLYWYQQILGQGPKLLIQFQNNGVVDDSQLPKDRFSAERLKGVDSTLKIQPAKLEDSAVYLCASSFNRGNRVTYEQYFGPGTRLTVT.

This clone was picked up a small number of times. The genes are TRBV29-1 and TRBJ2-1; a weak D match, TRBD2 (5 bases). Per the germline V gene, CDR1 is SQVTM and CDR2 is ANQGSEA. V shed 4 bases and J shed 9 bases, with 10 bases lying between them. The CDR3 contains 11 residues. CDR3 DNA sequence: TGCAGCGTTGTGGGCGGAGGTGAGCAGTTCTTC. This encodes CSVVGGGEQFF.

This chain links TRBV6-1 with TRBJ1-5; 7 bases are a match to TRBD1. This CDR3 comprises 13 residues. With V trimmed by 6 bases and J by 4 bases, 3 bases remained unmatched. Germline values: CDR1 MNHNS, CDR2 SASEGT. CDR3 region: CASRTGPNQPQHF. As DNA, the CDR3 is TGTGCCAGCAGGACAGGGCCAAATCAGCCCCAGCATTTT.

The V and J genes are TRBV7-8 and TRBJ1-1, with TRBD1 matching 11 bases. Trimming removed 0 bases from V and 4 bases from J; junction bases left unmatched: 1. Germline V lookup: CDR1 SGHVS, CDR2 FQNEAQ. CDR3 length: 15 amino acids. CDR3 protein: CASSLAGTGGTEAFF. The CDR3 region has the DNA TGTGCCAGCAGCTTAGCCGGGACAGGGGGCACTGAAGCTTTCTTT.

V gene TRBV5-4 combines with J gene TRBJ2-1; D gene uncertain. This CDR3 spans 15 amino acids. Germline lookup yields CDR1 SGHNT and CDR2 YYREEE (reference sequence). V lost 4 bases to trimming and J lost 0 bases, with 11 bases between them. The chain's CDR3 is CASSADLSSYNEQFF. The CDR3 DNA reads TGTGCCAGCAGCGCCGACCTGAGCTCCTACAATGAGCAGTTCTTC.

By share, this clone ranks as medium-sized. The chain joins TRBV7-2 to TRBJ2-7, with TRBD2 identical over 8 bases. Per the germline V gene, CDR1 is SGHTA and CDR2 is FQGNSA. The CDR3 extends over 13 amino acids. The V segment lost 4 bases and the J segment 3 bases; nucleotides outside the gene matches: 2. The CDR3 loop reads CASSSSGGYEQYF. The DNA for the CDR3 is TGTGCCAGCAGCTCAAGCGGGGGCTACGAGCAGTACTTC.

The rearrangement joins TRBV7-2 to TRBJ1-1; unclear D gene. Looked up from germline, CDR1 is SGHTA and CDR2 is FQGNSA. CDR3 size: 16 residues. Trimming took off 4 bases at V and 5 bases at J, with 20 bases between the two ends. Written as DNA, the CDR3 is TGTGCCAGCAGCTCCGACCAAGTAAGTCTTGGGACTGAAGCTTTCTTT. It codes for CASSSDQVSLGTEAFF.

J is TRBJ2-1 and V is TRBV5-1, with D tentatively TRBD1 or TRBD2 (6 bases each). Trimming shortened V by 4 bases and J by 10 bases, and 12 bases separated the two germline ends. Germline V gene data show CDR1 as SGHRS and CDR2 as YFSETQ. There are 12 residues in the CDR3. The CDR3: CASSLRRGEQFF. The CDR3 DNA is TGCGCCAGCAGCCTCCGGAGGGGGGAGCAGTTCTTC.

This clone was counted between two and nine times. V gene TRBV28 combines with J gene TRBJ1-1; a weak D match, TRBD1 (6 bases). The length of the CDR3 is 13 residues. The V gene's germline CDR1 is MDHEN and CDR2 SYDVKM. V was cut by 8 bases and J by 7 bases, with 17 bases left in between. CDR3: CASGKQGFGEAFF. CDR3 coding DNA: TGTGCCAGCGGCAAACAGGGATTTGGTGAAGCTTTCTTT.

A word on this clone: Germline and junction disagree at one end, which may indicate a read error. The genes are TRBV27 and TRBJ2-5, with 9 bases aligning to TRBD1. The germline gives CDR1 MNHEY, CDR2 SMNVEV (reference sequence). The CDR3 covers 16 residues. The CDR3 here is CASSLSPGQGPETQYF. The CDR3 DNA reads TGTGCCAGCAGTCTATCCCCGGGACAGGGTCCGGAGACCCAGTACTTC.

The chain combines TRBV4-2 with TRBJ1-2; unclear D gene. This CDR3 contains 14 residues. Looked up from germline, CDR1 is LGHNA and CDR2 is YNFKEQ. The ends were cut back, 0 bases at V and 3 bases at J, with 8 bases in the middle. CDR3 in DNA: TGTGCCAGCAGCCAAGAGAGGGAGTACTATGGCTACACCTTC. It specifies CASSQEREYYGYTF.

This clone was seen a few times. The genes are TRBV30 and TRBJ2-1; 7 bases line up with TRBD2. CDR1 GTSNPN and CDR2 SVGIG come from the germline V gene (reference sequence). The CDR3 has 15 amino acids. With 2 bases clipped from V and 8 bases from J, the junction kept 12 bases outside the gene matches. Here the CDR3 DNA reads TGTGCCTGGAGTTCCGAGGGAGGGCCGATGGATGAGCAGTTCTTC. Residues: CAWSSEGGPMDEQFF.

The genes are TRBV5-1 and TRBJ2-1, with TRBD2 as a possible D gene (6 bases). The CDR3 is 14 amino acids. Trimming shortened V by 4 bases and J by 5 bases, and 13 bases separated the two germline ends. Germline CDR1 is SGHRS and CDR2 is YFSETQ. CDR3 amino acids: CASSPTRGDNEQFF. The CDR3 nucleotides are TGCGCCAGCAGCCCGACTAGGGGTGACAATGAGCAGTTCTTC. Looking up the rest from reference TRBV5-1 and TRBJ2-1 gives the full variable domain: KAGVTQTPRYLIKTRGQQVTLSCSPISGHRSVSWYQQTPGQGLQFLFEYFSETQRNKGNFPGRFSGRQFSNSRSEMNVSTLELGDSALYLCASSPTRGDNEQFFGPGTRLTVL.

The chain recombines TRBV27 with TRBJ2-7; D is uncertain. Germline V lookup: CDR1 MNHEY, CDR2 SMNVEV (reference sequence). V gave up 3 bases and J gave up 3 bases, with 12 bases separating them. The CDR3 length is 14 residues. The CDR3, as DNA: TGTGCCAGCAGTTTTCGGATTGGGATCTACGAGCAGTACTTC. Protein product: CASSFRIGIYEQYF.

This chain joins TRBV11-2 and TRBJ1-1, with no clear D. The CDR3 runs to 14 residues. The germline V gene has CDR1 SGHAT and CDR2 FQNNGV. The germline V and J ends were trimmed by 0 bases and 0 bases, with 5 bases remaining between them. The CDR3 sequence is CASSLDIVNTEAFF. CDR3 sequence (DNA): TGTGCCAGCAGCTTAGATATAGTGAACACTGAAGCTTTCTTT.

The V call is TRBV4-3, the J call TRBJ2-5, with D unresolved. V shed 1 base and J shed 1 base, with 7 bases lying between them. CDR3 length: 14 residues. Germline V CDR1 and CDR2: LGHNA, YSLEER. For the CDR3, the DNA is TGCGCCAGCAGCCAAGTTGGGGTCCAAGAGACCCAGTACTTC. It yields the protein CASSQVGVQETQYF.

Relative to its sample, this clone is medium-sized (0.01 to 0.1%). The V call is TRBV7-6, the J call TRBJ2-3, with TRBD2 matching over 7 bases. J gave up 3 bases and V 4 bases, and 7 bases lay outside the gene matches. CDR1 and CDR2 from the germline V gene are SGHVS and FNYEAQ. The CDR3 runs 15 residues. As DNA, the CDR3 is TGTGCCAGCAGCTCCCGGGGGGAAGGGACAGATACGCAGTATTTT. This encodes CASSSRGEGTDTQYF.

The chain has TRBV27 and TRBJ2-7; 8 positions agree with TRBD1. Germline-derived CDR1 and CDR2 are MNHEY and SMNVEV (reference sequence). There are 14 residues in the CDR3. V trimming: 4 bases; J trimming: 5 bases; junction bases outside the gene matches: 7. The CDR3 bases are TGTGCCAGCAGTTCCGACAGGGGAACTCACGAGCAGTACTTC. It yields the protein CASSSDRGTHEQYF.

CDR3 DNA sequence: TGTGCCAGCAGCTTGAGGGGGGCTGAAGGCTACACCTTC. As protein: CASSLRGAEGYTF. The chain recombines TRBV5-4 with TRBJ1-2; D is perhaps TRBD1 (6 bases). V was clipped by 1 base and J by 8 bases, with 12 bases between them. The germline gives CDR1 SGHNT, CDR2 YYREEE (reference sequence). The CDR3 loop spans 13 amino acids.